This T cell receptor beta chain was captured by sequencing in a study of blood T cell repertoires in COVID-19. Background on the study: T cells, B-cell-depleted T cells, or PBMCs provided the cDNA or gDNA that served as material.

TCRdb's copy holds only in-frame clones and misses some; the assay was immunoSEQ multiplex PCR. The sample records around 140,000 clones, about 87% being singletons. The ends were cut back, 3 bases at V and 6 bases at J, with 16 bases in the middle. This CDR3 comprises 16 residues. From germline, CDR1 is SGDLS and CDR2 YYNGEE. Sequenced sample: peripheral blood. The rearrangement joins TRBV9 to TRBJ1-6; TRBD1 might be the D (5 bases). The clonotype was recovered from a human donor with COVID-19, enrolled during active disease. The donor label of this sample is uncertain. In DNA, the CDR3 is TGTGCCAGCAGCGCCGCCGCCCCAGGGCGTAATTCACCCCTCCACTTT. Translated, it gives CASSAAAPGRNSPLHF.